What follows are 27 T cell receptor beta chains derived from one specimen sequenced in a study of human T cells and chemical hapten exposure. As for time point: patch test 2, 6 weeks after DPC sensitization. Treatment given: therapeutic diphenylcyclopropenone sensitization with weekly scalp DPC. TCRdb re-derived calls from the RACE reads in MiXCR, one entry per CDR3 protein. The sample includes a few hundred thousand distinct CDR3 sequences, about 6% of them seen just once. The sequences come from whole blood, collected in connection with sensitization to the hapten diphenylcyclopropenone (DPC). The receptors were sampled from a woman younger than 35 with alopecia areata. Some clones in this sample may be carry-over from other donors' samples.

The V gene is TRBV10-3, the J gene TRBJ1-6, with a weak D call TRBD1 (5 bases). Germline CDR1 ENHRY, CDR2 SYGVKD. V was clipped by 4 bases and J by 8 bases, with 12 bases between them. This CDR3 is built from 14 residues. In nucleotides, the CDR3 is TGTGCCATCAGTGCCGGGACGGGGGATTCACCCCTCCACTTT. It codes for CAISAGTGDSPLHF.

This clonotype appeared a few times. The chain couples TRBV18 to TRBJ2-1; 11 bases map to TRBD2. This CDR3 is 16 amino acids long. The germline gives CDR1 KGHSH, CDR2 LQKENI. V lost 3 bases, J lost 7 bases, and 8 bases stayed unmatched. CDR3 amino acids: CASSPTTSGVGNEQFF. CDR3 coding DNA: TGTGCCAGCTCACCGACGACTAGCGGGGTTGGTAATGAGCAGTTCTTC.

This clonotype was observed a few times. The V call is TRBV12-5, the J call TRBJ2-5; either TRBD1 or TRBD2 may supply D (5 bases each). The V and J ends lost 6 bases and 5 bases respectively, with 19 bases between them. The CDR3 is 15 residues long. Germline V gene sequence: CDR1 LGHNT, CDR2 FRNRAP. CDR3 bases: TGTGCTAGTGGGTCGCCCGGGACCAGCGGCGAGACCCAGTACTTC. This codes for CASGSPGTSGETQYF.

This clonotype was recorded at least ten times. The J gene is TRBJ2-7, the V gene TRBV6-5; D may be TRBD1 (5 bases). The ends were cut back, 10 bases at V and 1 base at J, with 11 bases in the middle. The germline CDR1 and CDR2 sequences are MNHEY and SVGAGI. This CDR3 is 12 amino acids long. The chain's CDR3 is CATETASYEQYF. In DNA form, the CDR3 reads TGTGCCACCGAGACAGCTTCCTACGAGCAGTACTTC.

This clonotype was seen repeatedly, ten times or more. The chain employs TRBV9 and TRBJ1-3; 9 bases match TRBD1. J lost 0 bases, V lost 3 bases, and 4 bases had no gene match. The CDR3 sequence is 16 residues long. Looked up from germline, CDR1 is SGDLS and CDR2 is YYNGEE. CDR3 nucleotide sequence: TGTGCCAGCAGCGAAGGGGACAGGGCCTCTGGAAACACCATATATTTT. This codes for CASSEGDRASGNTIYF.

V gene TRBV4-3 combines with J gene TRBJ1-1; the D is unclear. CDR1 and CDR2 from the germline V gene are LGHNA and YSLEER. The CDR3 length is 13 residues. The ends were cut back, 0 bases at V and 1 base at J, with 3 bases in the middle. CDR3 DNA: TGCGCCAGCAGCCAAGAGGAGAACACTGAAGCTTTCTTT. Its translation is CASSQEENTEAFF.

The sample holds a few counts of this clonotype. This chain connects TRBV15 to TRBJ1-1; TRBD1 matches at 12 bases. The CDR3 is 16 amino acids. The trim removed 3 bases at V and 0 bases at J, leaving 2 bases unmatched. Per the germline V gene, CDR1 is LNHNV and CDR2 is YYDKDF (reference sequence). CDR3 sequence (DNA): TGTGCCACCAGCAGGGGACAGGGGGCGATGAACACTGAAGCTTTCTTT. This codes for CATSRGQGAMNTEAFF. Drawing the rest from reference TRBV15 and TRBJ1-1, the complete variable domain is DAMVIQNPRYQVTQFGKPVTLSCSQTLNHNVMYWYQQKSSQAPKLLFHYYDKDFNNEADTPDNFQSRRPNTSFCFLDIRSPGLGDTAMYLCATSRGQGAMNTEAFFGQGTRLTVV.

This clonotype was counted between two and nine times. The rearrangement links TRBV7-9 to TRBJ1-1; the match to TRBD1 covers 12 bases. CDR3 length: 16 residues. The ends lost 1 base at V and 1 base at J; junction bases unmatched: 1. Germline V gene sequence: CDR1 SEHNR, CDR2 FQNEAQ (reference sequence). The CDR3 loop is CASSLGGQGANTEAFF. The DNA of the CDR3 is TGTGCCAGCAGCTTAGGGGGACAGGGGGCGAACACTGAAGCTTTCTTT.

Many counts were recorded for this clonotype. The chain joins TRBV6-4 to TRBJ1-1; 7 bases fit TRBD1. This CDR3 spans 16 amino acids. V lost 2 bases and J lost 4; bases outside the gene matches: 10. In germline, CDR1 is MRHNA, CDR2 SNTAGT. CDR3 sequence (DNA): TGTGCCAGCAGTGACGGGACAGATCTAGGGGTCACTGAAGCTTTCTTT. Translating it yields CASSDGTDLGVTEAFF.

The chain joins TRBV6-5 to TRBJ2-3; TRBD2 matches at 9 bases. Germline V gene data show CDR1 as MNHEY and CDR2 as SVGAGI. J lost 4 bases, V lost 6 bases, and 5 bases had no gene match. The CDR3 is 14 amino acids. CDR3 nucleotides: TGTGCCAGCAGAGGCGGGGGGGCCTCAGATACGCAGTATTTT. Protein product: CASRGGGASDTQYF.

The sample holds a few counts of this clonotype. The chain uses TRBV10-3 and TRBJ1-3, with D hard to call. This CDR3 comprises 14 residues. Trimming removed 6 bases at V and 0 bases at J, with 9 bases between. Germline V gene data show CDR1 as ENHRY and CDR2 as SYGVKD. The CDR3 nucleotides read TGTGCCATCAGAGCTTGGGACTCTGGAAACACCATATATTTT. Its translation is CAIRAWDSGNTIYF.

The V gene is TRBV6-2 or TRBV6-3, the J gene TRBJ2-1; a weak D match, TRBD2 (5 bases). This CDR3 spans 13 amino acids. CDR1 is MNHEY and CDR2 is SVGEGT in the germline V gene. V gave up 2 bases and J gave up 3 bases, with 5 bases separating them. CDR3 region: CASSYRDYNEQFF. CDR3 in DNA: TGTGCCAGCAGTTACCGGGACTACAATGAGCAGTTCTTC.

Ten or more counts support this clonotype. The chain is built from TRBV7-2 and TRBJ1-2; 8 bases align to TRBD1. The J segment lost 5 bases and the V segment lost 2 bases, leaving 16 bases of the junction unmatched. The CDR3 runs to 18 residues. Germline CDR1 and CDR2: SGHTA and FQGNSA. CDR3 sequence reads: CASSLFRVDREVEYGYTF. The CDR3 DNA is TGTGCCAGCAGCTTATTTCGGGTGGACAGGGAGGTTGAATATGGCTACACCTTC.

The table lists this clonotype with many counts. This chain links TRBV5-6 with TRBJ1-2; TRBD1 agrees at 7 bases. V dropped 4 bases and J dropped 4; count of bases not matched to a gene: 10. Germline V gene data show CDR1 as SGHDT and CDR2 as YYEEEE. The CDR3 spans 15 residues. The DNA of the CDR3 is TGTGCCAGCAGCCGAAAAACAGGGGTGGGCTATGGCTACACCTTC. Its protein is CASSRKTGVGYGYTF.

At least ten counts were recorded for this clonotype. The chain uses TRBV7-9 and TRBJ1-2, with D maybe TRBD1 (6 bases). This CDR3 contains 14 residues. The V gene's germline CDR1 is SEHNR and CDR2 FQNEAQ (reference sequence). With 5 bases removed from V and 4 bases from J, the gap between germline ends came to 14 bases. CDR3 region: CASSLQTGSYGYTF. Here the CDR3 DNA reads TGTGCCAGCAGCCTGCAGACAGGCAGCTATGGCTACACCTTC.

Many counts were recorded for this clonotype. V and J are TRBV14 and TRBJ2-6; no clear D. Germline V CDR1 and CDR2: SGHDN, FVKESK. V shed 6 bases and J shed 0 bases, with 3 bases lying between them. This CDR3 region has 13 residues. CDR3: CASRDSGANVLTF. In DNA form, the CDR3 reads TGTGCCAGCAGGGACTCTGGGGCCAACGTCCTGACTTTC.

This clonotype occurred many times. CDR3 nucleotide sequence: TGCAGTGCTCCGGGACCCGGGAACACTGAAGCTTTCTTT. Protein sequence: CSAPGPGNTEAFF. The rearrangement joins TRBV20-1 to TRBJ1-1, with D perhaps TRBD1 (5 bases). Germline CDR1 reads DFQATT; CDR2 reads SNEGSKA (reference sequence). The CDR3 length is 13 residues. The V end lost 5 bases, the J end lost 1 base, and 11 bases lay between the germline ends.

This clonotype was picked up many times. The rearrangement links TRBV29-1 to TRBJ2-3; D is perhaps TRBD2 (6 bases). CDR3 length: 15 amino acids. Germline-derived CDR1 and CDR2 are SQVTM and ANQGSEA. V dropped 4 bases and J dropped 4 bases, with 18 bases sitting between them. The CDR3 coding sequence is TGCAGCGTTGTATTATCGGGGGTGGGTTCAGATACGCAGTATTTT. Amino acid sequence: CSVVLSGVGSDTQYF.

There are many counts of this clonotype. The chain uses TRBV12-3 or TRBV12-4 and TRBJ2-6; the D gene is possibly TRBD2 (6 bases). With 6 bases removed from V and 2 bases from J, the gap between germline ends came to 8 bases. The CDR3 spans 14 residues. This CDR3 is CASSPSAGANVLTF. The CDR3, as DNA: TGTGCCAGCAGCCCTAGCGCTGGGGCCAACGTCCTGACTTTC.

Ten or more counts support this clonotype. This chain uses TRBV20-1 with TRBJ1-3; D gene ambiguous. Germline CDR1 DFQATT, CDR2 SNEGSKA (reference sequence). CDR3 size: 15 residues. V was shortened by 5 bases and J by 3 bases, with 17 bases between the two germline ends. This CDR3 reads CSAGNTRDDGNTIYF. The CDR3, as DNA: TGCAGTGCTGGGAACACTAGGGATGATGGAAACACCATATATTTT.

This clonotype was detected only a few times. The genes are TRBV6-6 and TRBJ1-2; the D is unclear. The CDR3 contains 14 residues. Trimming pared 6 bases from V and 1 base from J, leaving 12 bases between. Germline CDR1 and CDR2: MNHNY and SVGAGI (reference sequence). CDR3 nucleotides: TGTGCCAGCAGGAAAGGAGCTATTAACTATGGCTACACCTTC. This translates into CASRKGAINYGYTF.

This clonotype was counted between two and nine times. This chain joins TRBV5-5 and TRBJ1-2; 9 bases fit TRBD1. Germline V lookup: CDR1 SGHKS, CDR2 YYEKEE (reference sequence). V lost 5 bases to trimming and J lost 5 bases; unmatched junction nucleotides: 4. This CDR3 comprises 13 residues. The DNA for the CDR3 is TGTGCCAGCAGATTCGGGACAGGGTATGGCTACACCTTC. As protein: CASRFGTGYGYTF.

The chain links TRBV18 to TRBJ1-2, with TRBD1 matching over 9 bases. With 0 bases clipped from V and 2 bases from J, the junction kept 10 bases outside the gene matches. This CDR3 comprises 18 residues. CDR1 KGHSH and CDR2 LQKENI come from the germline V gene. CDR3 DNA: TGTGCCAGCTCACCACCGGGACAGGGCCAACTAATCAACTATGGCTACACCTTC. This encodes CASSPPGQGQLINYGYTF.

In this sample, this clonotype turned up many times. V and J are TRBV11-3 and TRBJ2-2; D perhaps matches TRBD2 (5 bases). Germline CDR1 SGHNT, CDR2 YENEEA. This CDR3 comprises 17 residues. Trimming shortened V by 1 base and J by 4 bases, and 16 bases separated the two germline ends. The chain's CDR3 is CASSLGFGAGVTGELFF. CDR3 in DNA: TGTGCCAGCAGCTTAGGCTTCGGAGCCGGGGTCACCGGGGAGCTGTTTTTT.

This clonotype was observed many times. V is TRBV6-2 or TRBV6-3 and J is TRBJ1-2; D is unclear. The germline V gene has CDR1 MNHEY and CDR2 SVGEGT. The CDR3 covers 13 residues. Trimming removed 6 bases at V and 8 bases at J, with 16 bases between. The CDR3 protein is CASSRTGPGGYTF. The CDR3 nucleotides are TGTGCCAGCAGCCGGACCGGTCCCGGAGGCTACACCTTC.

This clonotype was seen many times. The chain is built from TRBV10-3 and TRBJ1-2, with 8 nucleotides matching TRBD1. J gave up 4 bases and V 10 bases, and 8 bases lay outside the gene matches. Germline assignment: CDR1 ENHRY and CDR2 SYGVKD. This CDR3 comprises 13 residues. CDR3 residues: CASSTGVGYGYTF. DNA of the CDR3: TGTGCCAGCTCGACAGGGGTCGGCTATGGCTACACCTTC.

The chain is built from TRBV7-9 and TRBJ2-3; 7 bases map to TRBD2. Per germline, CDR1 SEHNR and CDR2 FQNEAQ (reference sequence). V shed 4 bases, J shed 2 bases, and the junction held 9 bases outside the gene matches. The CDR3 is made up of 16 amino acids. This CDR3 is CASSSGSGAYTDTQYF. As DNA, the CDR3 is TGTGCCAGCAGCTCCGGGAGCGGGGCCTACACAGATACGCAGTATTTT.